This TCR beta chain is from a study of siplizumab effects on memory and regulatory T cells. Findings and limits, study-wide: An assignable phenotype, naive or memory, was missing from roughly 77-94% of proliferating CD4+ or CD8+ clones. Naive T cells apparently outstripped memory cells in diversity and seemed major alloresponse contributors.

The protocol was immunoSEQ multiplex PCR, while the TCRdb copy is restricted to in-frame clones and leaves out a portion. The sample yields nearly 85,000 clones, approximately 90% seen once. Germline V gene sequence: CDR1 SEHNR, CDR2 FQNEAQ (reference sequence). The V gene lost 6 bases and the J gene lost 4 bases, with 12 bases spanning the gap. There are 13 residues in the CDR3. As to this clone: Antigen specificity is unknown.

Input material: Tregs sorted from blood. The rearrangement links TRBV7-9 to TRBJ1-2; D ambiguous. The sequence was collected from a human donor in good health. The CDR3 DNA sequence: TGTGCCAGCAGACGGTCTGTTCCCTATGGCTACACCTTC. Amino acid sequence: CASRRSVPYGYTF. Full variable domain (remainder filled in from reference TRBV7-9 and TRBJ1-2): DTGVSQNPRHKITKRGQNVTFRCDPISEHNRLYWYRQTLGQGPEFLTYFQNEAQLEKSRLLSDRFSAERPKGSFSTLEIQRTEQGDSAMYLCASRRSVPYGYTFGSGTRLTVV.